A selection of T cell receptor beta chains follows, all from one sample in a study of cytomegalovirus exposure and HLA in healthy donors. The assay was immunoSEQ multiplex PCR, and TCRdb's table has in-frame clones only and misses some. The sample carries roughly 280,000 clones, more than 55% recorded once. Source material: PBMCs. These receptors were taken from a female donor in good health and CMV-seronegative. Each CDR3 is given with its conserved first and last residue. The order of the fields is D gene, clone size, V gene, J gene, CDR3 DNA, CDR3 protein. A D gene is named only where the DNA matches it firmly. Size is omitted from some rows. Given values are once, few, many or a class for expanded clones.

D gene: TRBD2
clone size: -
V gene: TRBV28
J gene: TRBJ2-7
CDR3 DNA: TGTGCCAGCAGTACAATACTAGCGATCTACTCCTACGAGCAGTACTTC
CDR3 protein: CASSTILAIYSYEQYF

D gene: -
clone size: -
V gene: TRBV27
J gene: TRBJ2-7
CDR3 DNA: TGTGCCAGCAGTTTTCCCGGAGCCGAGCAGTACTTC
CDR3 protein: CASSFPGAEQYF

D gene: -
clone size: -
V gene: TRBV5-1
J gene: TRBJ1-3
CDR3 DNA: TGCGCCAGCAGCTTGGGAGTGTCTGGAAACACCATATATTTT
CDR3 protein: CASSLGVSGNTIYF

D gene: TRBD2
clone size: -
V gene: TRBV7-2
J gene: TRBJ2-1
CDR3 DNA: TGTGCCAGCAGCCCGGGGACTAGCGGATACAATGAGCAGTTCTTC
CDR3 protein: CASSPGTSGYNEQFF

D gene: -
clone size: few
V gene: TRBV4-2
J gene: TRBJ2-1
CDR3 DNA: TGTGCCAGCAGCCAAGGCGTAGGACTGGGTACAAATGAGCAGTTCTTC
CDR3 protein: CASSQGVGLGTNEQFF

D gene: -
clone size: -
V gene: TRBV12-5
J gene: TRBJ2-2
CDR3 DNA: TGTGCCGCTGTGCGGACAGCGAACACCGGGGAGCTGTTTTTT
CDR3 protein: CAAVRTANTGELFF

D gene: TRBD2
clone size: -
V gene: TRBV6-6
J gene: TRBJ2-7
CDR3 DNA: TGTGCCAGCAGGCGACTAGCGGATAGCTCCTACGAGCAGTACTTC
CDR3 protein: CASRRLADSSYEQYF

D gene: TRBD1
clone size: -
V gene: TRBV27
J gene: TRBJ1-2
CDR3 DNA: TGTGCCAGCAGGGGTCCCGGGACAGGGGGCATAGGGTATGGCTACACCTTC
CDR3 protein: CASRGPGTGGIGYGYTF

D gene: -
clone size: -
V gene: TRBV2
J gene: TRBJ1-5
CDR3 DNA: TGTGCCAGCAGTGGTTCACAACAGGCCAGTAAGAATCAGCCCCAGCATTTT
CDR3 protein: CASSGSQQASKNQPQHF

D gene: -
clone size: -
V gene: TRBV9
J gene: TRBJ2-1
CDR3 DNA: TGTGCCAGCAGCCTCAGACTTAGCGGTACCTACAATGAGCAGTTCTTC
CDR3 protein: CASSLRLSGTYNEQFF

D gene: -
clone size: -
V gene: TRBV28
J gene: TRBJ2-1
CDR3 DNA: TGTGCCAGCGAAGACACTTACAATGAGCAGTTCTTC
CDR3 protein: CASEDTYNEQFF

D gene: TRBD1
clone size: -
V gene: TRBV5-6
J gene: TRBJ2-7
CDR3 DNA: TGTGCCAGCAGCCCGCCGGGACAGGGGGCTGTTTACGAGCAGTACTTC
CDR3 protein: CASSPPGQGAVYEQYF

D gene: -
clone size: -
V gene: TRBV15
J gene: TRBJ1-1
CDR3 DNA: TGTGCCACCAGCAGGACCACAGTGAACACTGAAGCTTTCTTT
CDR3 protein: CATSRTTVNTEAFF

D gene: -
clone size: -
V gene: TRBV30
J gene: TRBJ1-3
CDR3 DNA: TGTGCCTGGACATCTGGAAACACCATATATTTT
CDR3 protein: CAWTSGNTIYF

D gene: -
clone size: -
V gene: TRBV19
J gene: TRBJ1-5
CDR3 DNA: TGTGCCAGTAGTATGGACGTGGGGCGCCAGCATTTT
CDR3 protein: CASSMDVGRQHF

D gene: TRBD2
clone size: -
V gene: TRBV7-2
J gene: TRBJ2-5
CDR3 DNA: TGTGCCAGCAGCTTAAATTCGGGACTAGCGGGAGGGCCCCAGTACTTC
CDR3 protein: CASSLNSGLAGGPQYF

D gene: -
clone size: -
V gene: TRBV7-3
J gene: TRBJ2-6
CDR3 DNA: TGTGCCAGCAGTCTTAACTCTGGGGCCAACGTCCTGACTTTC
CDR3 protein: CASSLNSGANVLTF

D gene: -
clone size: -
V gene: TRBV12-5
J gene: TRBJ1-5
CDR3 DNA: TGTGCTAGTGGCATACAGGGTCCCAATCAGCCCCAGCATTTT
CDR3 protein: CASGIQGPNQPQHF

D gene: -
clone size: -
V gene: TRBV5-1
J gene: TRBJ1-2
CDR3 DNA: TGCGCCAGCAGCGCAGGGTCTAACTATGGCTACACCTTC
CDR3 protein: CASSAGSNYGYTF

D gene: TRBD1
clone size: -
V gene: TRBV27
J gene: TRBJ1-5
CDR3 DNA: TGTGCCAGCAGAATGGGACAGGGTCTTCTGCCCCAGCATTTT
CDR3 protein: CASRMGQGLLPQHF

D gene: -
clone size: -
V gene: TRBV20-1
J gene: TRBJ1-4
CDR3 DNA: TGCAGTGCTCACTTTTCTGAAAAACTGTTTTTT
CDR3 protein: CSAHFSEKLFF

D gene: -
clone size: -
V gene: TRBV5-1
J gene: TRBJ2-7
CDR3 DNA: TGCGCCAGCAGCTTGGCTGCCGGGACTCCCCCTTACGAGCAGTACTTC
CDR3 protein: CASSLAAGTPPYEQYF

D gene: TRBD2
clone size: -
V gene: TRBV27
J gene: TRBJ2-3
CDR3 DNA: TGTGCCGGCAGTTTGGTAGCGGGAGATGTTACAGATACGCAGTATTTT
CDR3 protein: CAGSLVAGDVTDTQYF

D gene: TRBD2
clone size: -
V gene: TRBV5-1
J gene: TRBJ2-2
CDR3 DNA: TGCGCCAGCAGTAGGGACTATACGAACACCGGGGAGCTGTTTTTT
CDR3 protein: CASSRDYTNTGELFF

D gene: -
clone size: -
V gene: TRBV20-1
J gene: TRBJ1-1
CDR3 DNA: TGCAGTGCTAGCAGGGGAACTGAAGCTTTCTTT
CDR3 protein: CSASRGTEAFF

D gene: TRBD2
clone size: once
V gene: TRBV7-9
J gene: TRBJ2-1
CDR3 DNA: TGTTCCAGCAGCGCGGGACTAGCGGGGGAGAGGAATGAGCAGTTCTTC
CDR3 protein: CSSSAGLAGERNEQFF

D gene: TRBD1
clone size: -
V gene: TRBV7-9
J gene: TRBJ2-1
CDR3 DNA: TGTGCCAGCAGCTTAGTAGGCCGGGACAGGGGGTACAATGAGCAGTTCTTC
CDR3 protein: CASSLVGRDRGYNEQFF

D gene: -
clone size: once
V gene: TRBV9
J gene: TRBJ1-1
CDR3 DNA: TGTGCCAGCAGCGTAGAGAGGGCTGGGGTCACTGAAGCTTTCTTT
CDR3 protein: CASSVERAGVTEAFF

D gene: -
clone size: -
V gene: TRBV16
J gene: TRBJ1-6
CDR3 DNA: TGTGCCAGCAGCCATTTGAGCGATTCACCCCTCCACTTT
CDR3 protein: CASSHLSDSPLHF

D gene: TRBD2
clone size: -
V gene: TRBV7-2
J gene: TRBJ2-1
CDR3 DNA: TGTGCCAGCAGCTTAAGGCTAGCGGGAGGGCCAAAGAACAATGAGCAGTTCTTC
CDR3 protein: CASSLRLAGGPKNNEQFF

D gene: TRBD2
clone size: -
V gene: TRBV19
J gene: TRBJ2-1
CDR3 DNA: TGTGCCAGTAGTCCGCCCCTGGGACTAGCGGCTCTAGGGGGGCAGTTCTTC
CDR3 protein: CASSPPLGLAALGGQFF

D gene: -
clone size: -
V gene: TRBV27
J gene: TRBJ2-1
CDR3 DNA: TGTGCCAGCTGGGAGGCCCGGGGCAATGAGCAGTTCTTC
CDR3 protein: CASWEARGNEQFF

D gene: TRBD1
clone size: -
V gene: TRBV5-1
J gene: TRBJ2-1
CDR3 DNA: TGCGCCAGCAGCGAGCAGCTGACAGGGGGTGAGCAGTTCTTC
CDR3 protein: CASSEQLTGGEQFF

D gene: TRBD2
clone size: -
V gene: TRBV18
J gene: TRBJ2-1
CDR3 DNA: TGTGCCAGCTCACCATTTACTAGCGGGAGGGTCGATGAGCAGTTCTTC
CDR3 protein: CASSPFTSGRVDEQFF

D gene: -
clone size: few
V gene: TRBV6-1
J gene: TRBJ2-7
CDR3 DNA: TGTGCCAGCCAGGACAGATCGGGCGGATCCTACGAGCAGTACTTC
CDR3 protein: CASQDRSGGSYEQYF

D gene: -
clone size: few
V gene: TRBV5-6
J gene: TRBJ1-1
CDR3 DNA: TGTGCCAGCAGCTTGACTTACACTGAAGCTTTCTTT
CDR3 protein: CASSLTYTEAFF

D gene: -
clone size: -
V gene: TRBV7-3
J gene: TRBJ2-3
CDR3 DNA: TGTGCCAGCAGCTTACTTGGGGCTGTGGGTACGCAGTATTTT
CDR3 protein: CASSLLGAVGTQYF

D gene: TRBD1
clone size: -
V gene: TRBV5-1
J gene: TRBJ2-1
CDR3 DNA: TGCGCCAGCAGCAGAACAGGGGAAAATGAGCAGTTCTTC
CDR3 protein: CASSRTGENEQFF

D gene: -
clone size: -
V gene: TRBV2
J gene: TRBJ1-5
CDR3 DNA: TGTGCCAGCAGTTACAGTAGCAATCAGCCCCAGCATTTT
CDR3 protein: CASSYSSNQPQHF

D gene: TRBD1
clone size: -
V gene: TRBV10-3
J gene: TRBJ2-7
CDR3 DNA: TGTGCCATAAACAGGGGGCTGGGGTACGAGCAGTACTTC
CDR3 protein: CAINRGLGYEQYF

D gene: -
clone size: few
V gene: TRBV5-4
J gene: TRBJ1-2
CDR3 DNA: TGTGCCAGCAGCCAGAGAGGGGGGGGCTATGGCTACACCTTC
CDR3 protein: CASSQRGGGYGYTF

D gene: TRBD2
clone size: -
V gene: TRBV9
J gene: TRBJ2-1
CDR3 DNA: TGTGCCAGCAGCGTTGCGGGAGGACGCAATGAGCAGTTCTTC
CDR3 protein: CASSVAGGRNEQFF

D gene: -
clone size: -
V gene: TRBV11-2
J gene: TRBJ1-2
CDR3 DNA: TGTGCCAGCAGCTCAACGGGGGTTGGCTACACCTTC
CDR3 protein: CASSSTGVGYTF

D gene: TRBD2
clone size: -
V gene: TRBV30
J gene: TRBJ2-1
CDR3 DNA: TGTGCCTGGATAGCTAGCGGGAGATATTCCTACAATGAGCAGTTCTTC
CDR3 protein: CAWIASGRYSYNEQFF

D gene: -
clone size: few
V gene: TRBV13
J gene: TRBJ2-3
CDR3 DNA: TGTGCCAGCAGCTTAGGCCGAGGGGATACGCAGTATTTT
CDR3 protein: CASSLGRGDTQYF

D gene: TRBD1
clone size: -
V gene: TRBV5-6
J gene: TRBJ2-7
CDR3 DNA: TGTGCCAGCAGCTTGCCCCGACGGGACAGGGGCTACGAGCAGTACTTC
CDR3 protein: CASSLPRRDRGYEQYF

D gene: TRBD2
clone size: -
V gene: TRBV9
J gene: TRBJ2-7
CDR3 DNA: TGTGCCAGCAGTCTGGGGGAGGGCGAGCAGTACTTC
CDR3 protein: CASSLGEGEQYF

D gene: TRBD1
clone size: once
V gene: TRBV2
J gene: TRBJ2-7
CDR3 DNA: TGTGCCAGCAGTGAAGCGCGAGACAGGGTATACGAGCAGTACTTC
CDR3 protein: CASSEARDRVYEQYF

D gene: TRBD1
clone size: -
V gene: TRBV6-5
J gene: TRBJ2-1
CDR3 DNA: TGTGCCAGCAGTCTACAGGGGTCTGGTTACAATGAGCAGTTCTTC
CDR3 protein: CASSLQGSGYNEQFF

D gene: TRBD1
clone size: few
V gene: TRBV11-2
J gene: TRBJ2-7
CDR3 DNA: TGTGCCAGCAGCCCCCGGACAGGGGGCGAGCAGTACTTC
CDR3 protein: CASSPRTGGEQYF

D gene: TRBD2
clone size: -
V gene: TRBV28
J gene: TRBJ2-3
CDR3 DNA: TGTGCCAGCAGTTTGGCCGGGACTATCACAGATACGCAGTATTTT
CDR3 protein: CASSLAGTITDTQYF

D gene: TRBD1
clone size: -
V gene: TRBV7-9
J gene: TRBJ1-5
CDR3 DNA: TGTGCCAGCAGCTTTGGACAGGCGTCGCCCCAGCATTTT
CDR3 protein: CASSFGQASPQHF

D gene: TRBD1
clone size: few
V gene: TRBV6-1
J gene: TRBJ1-2
CDR3 DNA: TGTGCCAGCAGGGACAGGGGGTATTACTATGGCTACACCTTC
CDR3 protein: CASRDRGYYYGYTF